These T cell receptor beta chains were read from a single sample in a study of blood T cell repertoires in COVID-19. Data came from immunoSEQ multiplex PCR; TCRdb stores just in-frame clones and leaves some out. This table has about 120,000 clones, less than 90% appearing once. The sample was peripheral blood. The source is a man between 65 and 79 years old who had recovered from COVID-19. Each CDR3 is given without its conserved first and last residue.

>TRBV10-1|10
ASSTGGTEAF
>TRBV30|11
AWSVQSGNTIY
>TRBV6-2/TRBV6-3|13
ASSKTGDSNQPQH
>TRBV5-4|14
ASSFVAGGGTDTQY
>TRBV13|10
ASSLDTAAQF
>TRBV2|14
ASSETGSRSNYGYT
>TRBV5-1|12
ASSPQGASYEQY
>TRBV18|15
ASSRFAGRPGTDTQY
>TRBV7-9|10
ASSSRGHEQF
>TRBV7-8|12
ASSRDRGWKEAF
>TRBV6-2/TRBV6-3|19
ASSYSTFRLAGFMNTGELF
>TRBV28|14
ASSLDRALSGNTIY
>TRBV5-1|16
ASSRRGQGASTNEKLF
>TRBV7-2|13
ASSSGRTGIGEQF
>TRBV7-9|12
ASSQGNVGETQY
>TRBV28|11
ASREGVVQPQH
>TRBV12-3/TRBV12-4|10
ASSPAGVEAF
>TRBV9|14
ASSVESGQGSDTQY
>TRBV3-1/TRBV3-2|12
ASSQLGGPGTQY
>TRBV28|13
ASSLRGGADHEQY
>TRBV5-1|12
ASSFLASTDTQY
>TRBV18|15
ASSPSGLAGDPHEQF
>TRBV29-1|9
SVGVGGTQY
>TRBV28|11
ASRRQGSYEQY
>TRBV29-1|13
SVEAHRGLNTEAF
>TRBV10-2|11
ASSETSYNEQF
>TRBV6-5|12
ASSYRTSTYEQY
>TRBV3-1/TRBV3-2|13
ASSQDSGRSEKLF
>TRBV11-2|13
ASSFRTGRTYEQY
>TRBV6-5|10
ATESQSYEQY
>TRBV27|13
ASSLRAANTGELF
>TRBV9|11
ASSVAGNTEAF
>TRBV20-1|9
SVPHYNEQF
>TRBV10-3|11
AARTGRFNEQF
>TRBV18|11
ASSPQGALEAF
>TRBV7-6|16
ASSLSIRVLSTNEKLF
>TRBV5-1|14
ASSPGGHNSNQPQH
>TRBV10-1|12
ASRQGVNTGELF
>TRBV29-1|11
SVTGVAGYGYT
>TRBV6-5|12
ASRVGLAPDTQY
>TRBV2|13
ASSAGTGSVDTQY
>TRBV19|12
ASSIFQRGSPLH
>TRBV12-3/TRBV12-4|11
ASSLGDTGELF
>TRBV11-2|14
ASSSNTGTTGVEQY
>TRBV4-2|13
ASSYSTGTNEKLF
>TRBV24-1|11
ATSDLTSREQY
>TRBV7-2|14
ASSPRAGGFTDTQY
>TRBV9|13
ASSVAGGPYNEQF
>TRBV5-1|11
ASSWGGKSPLH
>TRBV14|12
ASSQGREYSPLH
>TRBV4-3|16
ASSQETSGRINTGELF
>TRBV7-3|15
ASSVSGVTGFGGELF
>TRBV19|15
ASSILDRGLDTGELF
>TRBV5-4|14
ASSPAGTSGYNEQF
>TRBV15|12
ATSRVEYPYEQY
>TRBV29-1|12
SFRGAGGYNEQF
>TRBV5-1|14
ASSPGSRVAKNIQY